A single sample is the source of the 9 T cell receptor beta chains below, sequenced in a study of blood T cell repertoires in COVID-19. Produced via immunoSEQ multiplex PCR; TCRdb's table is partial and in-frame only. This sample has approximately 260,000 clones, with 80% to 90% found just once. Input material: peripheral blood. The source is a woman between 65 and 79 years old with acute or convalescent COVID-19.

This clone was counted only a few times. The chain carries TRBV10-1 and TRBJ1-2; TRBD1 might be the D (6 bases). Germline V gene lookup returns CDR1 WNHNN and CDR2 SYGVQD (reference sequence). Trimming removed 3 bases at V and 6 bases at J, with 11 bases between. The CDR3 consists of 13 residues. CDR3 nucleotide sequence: TGCGCCAGCAGTGACCTCCCAGGGGATGGCTACACCTTC. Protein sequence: CASSDLPGDGYTF.

CDR3 DNA: TGCGCCAGCAGTCAGACGACAACCGCCAGGTCCCACGAGCAGTACTTC. It is translated as CASSQTTTARSHEQYF. V usage is TRBV23-1 and J usage is TRBJ2-7, with D unclear. TRBV23-1 is an ORF for which the function is uncertain. V gave up 3 bases and J gave up 5 bases, with 20 bases separating them. The CDR3 sequence is 16 residues long.

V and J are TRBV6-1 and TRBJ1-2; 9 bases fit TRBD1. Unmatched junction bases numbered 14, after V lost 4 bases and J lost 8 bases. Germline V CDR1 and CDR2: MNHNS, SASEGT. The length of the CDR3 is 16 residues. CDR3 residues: CASSVLRWDRVDGYTF. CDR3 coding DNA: TGTGCCAGCAGTGTTCTCAGATGGGACAGGGTCGACGGCTACACCTTC.

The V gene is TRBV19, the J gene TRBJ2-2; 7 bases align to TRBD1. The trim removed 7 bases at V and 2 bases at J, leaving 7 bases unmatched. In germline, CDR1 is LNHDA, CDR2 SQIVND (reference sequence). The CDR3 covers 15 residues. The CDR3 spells CASKAGTVNTGELFF. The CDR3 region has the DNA TGTGCCAGTAAGGCCGGGACAGTAAACACCGGGGAGCTGTTTTTT.

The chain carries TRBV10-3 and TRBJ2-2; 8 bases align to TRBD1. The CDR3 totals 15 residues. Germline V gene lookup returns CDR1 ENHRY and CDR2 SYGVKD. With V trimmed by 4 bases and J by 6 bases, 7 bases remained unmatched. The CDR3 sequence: CAISGSARGPGELFF. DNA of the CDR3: TGTGCCATCAGTGGTTCTGCCAGGGGGCCCGGGGAGCTGTTTTTT.

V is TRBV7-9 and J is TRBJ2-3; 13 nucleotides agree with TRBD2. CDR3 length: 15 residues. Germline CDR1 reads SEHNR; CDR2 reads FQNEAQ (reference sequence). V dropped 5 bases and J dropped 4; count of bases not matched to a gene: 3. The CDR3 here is CASSPGTSGADTQYF. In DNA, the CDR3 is TGTGCCAGCAGCCCCGGGACTAGCGGGGCAGATACGCAGTATTTT.

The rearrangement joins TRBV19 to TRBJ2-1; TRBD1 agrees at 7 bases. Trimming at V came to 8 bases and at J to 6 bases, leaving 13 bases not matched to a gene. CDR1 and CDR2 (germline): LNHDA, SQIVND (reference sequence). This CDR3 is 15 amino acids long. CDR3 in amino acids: CASRHEGAGINEQFF. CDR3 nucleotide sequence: TGTGCCAGTCGCCACGAGGGGGCAGGGATCAATGAGCAGTTCTTC.

CDR3 amino acids: CASRQGARTGELFF. The CDR3 DNA is TGTGCCAGCCGTCAGGGGGCGAGGACCGGGGAGCTGTTTTTT. The V and J genes are TRBV2 and TRBJ2-2; 8 bases agree with TRBD1. Germline assignment: CDR1 SNHLY and CDR2 FYNNEI. CDR3 length: 14 residues. Trimming removed 8 bases from V and 5 bases from J; junction bases left unmatched: 7.

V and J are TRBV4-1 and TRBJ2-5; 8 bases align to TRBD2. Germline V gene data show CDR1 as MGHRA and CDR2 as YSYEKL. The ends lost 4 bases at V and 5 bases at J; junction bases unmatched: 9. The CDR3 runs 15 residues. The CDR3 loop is CASSRGAGVGETQYF. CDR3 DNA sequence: TGCGCCAGCAGCCGCGGAGCGGGGGTGGGGGAGACCCAGTACTTC.